The entry below describes one T cell receptor (beta chain). As yet, its antigen is unknown. The sample is drawn from a study of cytomegalovirus exposure and HLA in healthy donors. Study-level background: Within the Caucasian-associated ancestry cluster were roughly 82% of the 398 genotyped donors.

Study outcomes and limitations: Among TCR beta chains, those listed as cytomegalovirus-associated numbered some 170. When analyzed later, a missense DCLRE1C variant was found to be linked to TCR beta V- and J-gene trimming.

PCR employed 60 Vbeta and 13 Jbeta primers. Sequencing was performed with immunoSEQ multiplex PCR; in TCRdb, only in-frame clones are kept and a portion is missing. The sample has 150,000 to 200,000 clones; the top ten hold 6.5%. The germline CDR1 and CDR2 sequences are MNHNS and SASEGT. CDR3 length: 13 amino acids. V was trimmed by 8 bases and J by 11 bases, leaving 21 bases between them. This sequence was found in a man aged 25-45 years in good health and CMV-seronegative. The J gene is TRBJ1-1, the V gene TRBV6-1, with D perhaps TRBD1 (5 bases). Sequencing was done on a sample of PBMCs. The CDR3: CASGGVGVGIAFF. CDR3 bases: TGTGCCAGCGGTGGGGTAGGGGTGGGGATCGCTTTCTTT.